A single sample gave rise to the 21 T cell receptor beta chains below, sequenced in a study of cytomegalovirus exposure and HLA in healthy donors listed by TCRdb under 2017. Library preparation used the immunoSEQ multiplex PCR assay. In TCRdb, the immuneACCESS table is reduced to in-frame sequences with V and J assigned. These tables do not hold every clone; where another copy was compared, an unresolved V gene accounts for under half, and the others remain unexplained. Present in this sample are about 350,000 clones, about nine tenths of which were seen just once. About 1% of the sample lies in the top ten. The sequencing sample was made of PBMCs. These receptors were obtained from a woman in her twenties or thirties in good health and CMV-seropositive.

The chain is built from TRBV6-1 and TRBJ1-2; D call uncertain. CDR3 length: 13 residues. Germline V CDR1 and CDR2: MNHNS, SASEGT. Trimming shortened V by 7 bases and J by 5 bases, and 14 bases separated the two germline ends. The CDR3 sequence: CASTPSGGYGYTF. CDR3 bases: TGTGCCAGCACCCCTAGCGGTGGGTATGGCTACACCTTC.

The chain uses TRBV27 and TRBJ1-6, with D maybe TRBD1 (5 bases). The CDR3 sequence is 15 residues long. V lost 5 bases and J lost 9, with 17 bases in between. Germline lookup yields CDR1 MNHEY and CDR2 SMNVEV (reference sequence). The CDR3 here is CASSGAQGPFSPLHF. DNA for the CDR3: TGTGCCAGCAGTGGCGCGCAGGGTCCGTTTTCACCCCTCCACTTT.

V and J are TRBV13 and TRBJ1-4, with D maybe TRBD1 (6 bases). Trimming removed 0 bases at V and 4 bases at J, with 9 bases between. CDR3 length: 15 amino acids. Germline CDR1 reads PRHDT; CDR2 reads FYEKMQ (reference sequence). The CDR3 reads CASSLGGAGNEKLFF. In nucleotides, the CDR3 is TGTGCCAGCAGCTTAGGGGGGGCTGGTAATGAAAAACTGTTTTTT. The full variable domain, completed using reference TRBV13 and TRBJ1-4, is AAGVIQSPRHLIKEKRETATLKCYPIPRHDTVYWYQQGPGQDPQFLISFYEKMQSDKGSIPDRFSAQQFSDYHSELNMSSLELGDSALYFCASSLGGAGNEKLFFGSGTQLSVL.

The chain recombines TRBV27 with TRBJ2-7; 7 bases are a match to TRBD2. Germline CDR1 reads MNHEY; CDR2 reads SMNVEV (reference sequence). This CDR3 has 13 residues. Trimming at V came to 5 bases and at J to 4 bases, leaving 5 bases not matched to a gene. CDR3 loop: CASSPGLHYEQYF. The CDR3 DNA follows: TGTGCCAGCAGTCCGGGACTACATTACGAGCAGTACTTC.

V is TRBV7-9 and J is TRBJ2-1; TRBD1 might be the D (5 bases). Trimming took off 2 bases at V and 1 base at J, with 15 bases between the two ends. Germline V lookup: CDR1 SEHNR, CDR2 FQNEAQ (reference sequence). The CDR3 covers 17 residues. CDR3 loop: CASSLSGRAYSYNEQFF. Here the CDR3 DNA reads TGTGCCAGCAGCTTATCAGGCAGGGCCTATTCCTACAATGAGCAGTTCTTC.

The rearrangement joins TRBV29-1 to TRBJ2-7; perhaps D is TRBD1 or TRBD2 (5 bases each). The CDR3 has 14 residues. The V gene's germline CDR1 is SQVTM and CDR2 ANQGSEA. Trimming pared 4 bases from V and 0 bases from J, leaving 13 bases between. CDR3 amino acids: CSVVTGLSSYEQYF. For the CDR3, the DNA is TGCAGCGTTGTAACGGGGCTTAGCTCCTACGAGCAGTACTTC.

This clone was found once. J is TRBJ1-4 and V is TRBV27, with a weak D call TRBD1 (5 bases). This CDR3 comprises 15 residues. Germline CDR1 and CDR2: MNHEY and SMNVEV (reference sequence). The V end lost 1 base, the J end lost 3 bases, and 9 bases lay between the germline ends. CDR3 DNA: TGTGCCAGCAGTTTATACAGGAGTCCTAATGAAAAACTGTTTTTT. This translates into CASSLYRSPNEKLFF.

This clone occurred a few times. This chain connects TRBV28 to TRBJ2-7; 9 nucleotides match TRBD1. The V and J ends lost 5 bases and 3 bases, in that order; junction bases with no gene match: 2. The V gene's germline CDR1 is MDHEN and CDR2 SYDVKM. The CDR3 contains 13 residues. The CDR3 nucleotides read TGTGCCAGCAGTACGACAGGGGGCTACGAGCAGTACTTC. This sequence encodes CASSTTGGYEQYF. Full variable domain (missing parts from reference TRBV28 and TRBJ2-7): DVKVTQSSRYLVKRTGEKVFLECVQDMDHENMFWYRQDPGLGLRLIYFSYDVKMKEKGDIPEGYSVSREKKERFSLILESASTNQTSMYLCASSTTGGYEQYFGPGTRLTVT.

V usage is TRBV28 and J usage is TRBJ2-5; D is unresolved. Trimming took 7 bases from V and 2 from J, leaving 5 bases between them. CDR1 and CDR2 (germline): MDHEN, SYDVKM. The CDR3 runs 11 residues. The CDR3 protein is CASTQQETQYF. CDR3 nucleotide sequence: TGTGCCAGCACCCAACAAGAGACCCAGTACTTC.

The chain is built from TRBV30 and TRBJ2-1; 10 nucleotides agree with TRBD2. The V gene's germline CDR1 is GTSNPN and CDR2 SVGIG (reference sequence). The CDR3 runs 15 residues. The J segment lost 7 bases and the V segment lost 2 bases, leaving 8 bases of the junction unmatched. CDR3 bases: TGTGCCTGGAGTTCAGAAGGACTAGCGGTGAATGAGCAGTTCTTC. As protein: CAWSSEGLAVNEQFF.

The V call is TRBV11-3, the J call TRBJ1-1; TRBD1 agrees at 7 bases. The trim removed 5 bases at V and 1 base at J, leaving 4 bases unmatched. The CDR3 sequence is 14 residues long. Per the germline V gene, CDR1 is SGHNT and CDR2 is YENEEA. This CDR3 is CASSATGRNTEAFF. CDR3 sequence (DNA): TGTGCCAGCAGCGCGACAGGGAGGAACACTGAAGCTTTCTTT.

V gene TRBV18 combines with J gene TRBJ2-1, with D uncertain. V was cut by 2 bases and J by 9 bases, with 11 bases left in between. Per germline, CDR1 KGHSH and CDR2 LQKENI. The CDR3 sequence is 13 residues long. The CDR3 DNA is TGTGCCAGCTCACCAGGTAGGGCGAGTGAGCAGTTCTTC. Protein: CASSPGRASEQFF.

The chain carries TRBV7-9 and TRBJ2-7; TRBD1 matches 9 bases. This CDR3 is 14 amino acids long. Looked up from germline, CDR1 is SEHNR and CDR2 is FQNEAQ (reference sequence). V lost 3 bases and J lost 2; bases outside the gene matches: 2. Here the CDR3 DNA reads TGTGCCAGCAGCTTCCGGGACAGGGCCTACGAGCAGTACTTC. This sequence encodes CASSFRDRAYEQYF.

The chain couples TRBV7-9 to TRBJ2-1, with 12 bases identical to TRBD2. Germline lookup yields CDR1 SEHNR and CDR2 FQNEAQ (reference sequence). There are 16 residues in the CDR3. V trimming: 5 bases; J trimming: 5 bases; junction bases outside the gene matches: 7. The CDR3 DNA sequence: TGTGCCAGCAGCCCTAGGACTAGCGGGAACCACAATGAGCAGTTCTTC. As protein: CASSPRTSGNHNEQFF.

The chain employs TRBV5-6 and TRBJ1-2, with TRBD1 as a possible D gene (5 bases). Trimming pared 4 bases from V and 4 bases from J, leaving 20 bases between. The germline CDR1 and CDR2 sequences are SGHDT and YYEEEE. The CDR3 runs 16 residues. The CDR3 is CASSPVARTTTYGYTF. Written as DNA, the CDR3 is TGTGCCAGCAGCCCCGTTGCCCGGACAACGACCTATGGCTACACCTTC.

This chain links TRBV14 with TRBJ2-6; the D gene is possibly TRBD1 (6 bases). The ends were cut back, 3 bases at V and 3 bases at J, with 12 bases in the middle. The germline gives CDR1 SGHDN, CDR2 FVKESK. The CDR3 sequence is 16 residues long. Here the CDR3 DNA reads TGTGCCAGCAGCCAGGAACAGGGAAGTGGGGCCAACGTCCTGACTTTC. Its translation is CASSQEQGSGANVLTF.

The V gene is TRBV7-9, the J gene TRBJ1-1; no definite D call. Germline V gives CDR1 SEHNR, CDR2 FQNEAQ (reference sequence). The CDR3 covers 14 residues. V was pared by 5 bases and J by 6 bases, with 16 bases between. The CDR3 bases are TGTGCCAGCAGCCCCGCAGGATCGGTCTCTGAAGCTTTCTTT. Its protein is CASSPAGSVSEAFF.

V gene TRBV4-3 combines with J gene TRBJ2-5; TRBD1 agrees at 11 bases. CDR3 length: 16 residues. V was pared by 3 bases and J by 5 bases, with 8 bases of the junction left unmatched. Germline-derived CDR1 and CDR2 are LGHNA and YSLEER. The CDR3 region has the DNA TGCGCCAGCAGCCAGGGCGGACAGGGGGCTTCGGAGACCCAGTACTTC. It is translated as CASSQGGQGASETQYF.

This clone was counted once. This sequence joins TRBV6-1 and TRBJ2-3; 12 nucleotides align to TRBD2. V lost 7 bases, J lost 4 bases, and 6 bases stayed unmatched. The CDR3 covers 15 residues. Germline CDR1 MNHNS, CDR2 SASEGT. In DNA form, the CDR3 reads TGTGCCAGCACCCTTCTAGCGGGAGGGGCAGATACGCAGTATTTT. Amino acid sequence: CASTLLAGGADTQYF.

Worth noting for this clone: Other DNA variants within this sample encode the same CDR3. The rearrangement links TRBV4-3 to TRBJ2-2, with D perhaps being TRBD1 or TRBD2 (6 bases each). The V end lost 1 base, the J end lost 4 bases, and 13 bases lay between the germline ends. Per germline, CDR1 LGHNA and CDR2 YSLEER. CDR3 length: 16 residues. CDR3 DNA sequence: TGCGCCAGCAGCCAAGGTTTGGGGGGCGGCACCGGGGAGCTGTTTTTT. The encoded protein is CASSQGLGGGTGELFF.

This sequence joins TRBV4-2 and TRBJ2-2; D is uncertain. Between the trimmed V and J ends, which lost 0 bases and 6 bases, there was a span of 11 bases. The CDR3 extends over 15 amino acids. Germline CDR1 LGHNA, CDR2 YNFKEQ. CDR3 in amino acids: CASSQDSGEPGELFF. The DNA for the CDR3 is TGTGCCAGCAGCCAAGACTCTGGCGAGCCCGGGGAGCTGTTTTTT.